The TCR beta chain under discussion was sequenced for a study of shared clonotypes between healthy human individuals. Notes on the study in general: The diversity represented, both genetic and in exposure history, was limited by few donors.

The assay was immunoSEQ multiplex PCR, and TCRdb's table has in-frame clones only and misses some. The sample carries approximately 740,000 clones, around 74% recorded once. In this sample, this clone turned up a few times. The target antigen is unknown. All of the donors resided in Nashville, Tennessee, and each was a Caucasian adult. Per the germline V gene, CDR1 is LNHDA and CDR2 is SQIVND (reference sequence). This CDR3 has 17 amino acids. The junction had 15 bases not matched to a gene; V was cut back by 5 bases and J by 10 bases. Sequencing used memory CD4+ T cells sorted from blood. Subset indicated: CD45RA-negative fraction. This receptor was obtained from a woman aged 25 to 45 in good health. The rearrangement links TRBV19 to TRBJ2-1; 12 bases map to TRBD1. CDR3 sequence: CASSSPLKGQGAEEQFF. For the CDR3, the DNA is TGTGCCAGTAGTTCCCCCCTCAAGGGACAGGGGGCGGAGGAGCAGTTCTTC. Together with reference TRBV19 and TRBJ2-1, the CDR3 gives the full variable domain: DGGITQSPKYLFRKEGQNVTLSCEQNLNHDAMYWYRQDPGQGLRLIYYSQIVNDFQKGDIAEGYSVSREKKESFPLTVTSAQKNPTAFYLCASSSPLKGQGAEEQFFGPGTRLTVL.